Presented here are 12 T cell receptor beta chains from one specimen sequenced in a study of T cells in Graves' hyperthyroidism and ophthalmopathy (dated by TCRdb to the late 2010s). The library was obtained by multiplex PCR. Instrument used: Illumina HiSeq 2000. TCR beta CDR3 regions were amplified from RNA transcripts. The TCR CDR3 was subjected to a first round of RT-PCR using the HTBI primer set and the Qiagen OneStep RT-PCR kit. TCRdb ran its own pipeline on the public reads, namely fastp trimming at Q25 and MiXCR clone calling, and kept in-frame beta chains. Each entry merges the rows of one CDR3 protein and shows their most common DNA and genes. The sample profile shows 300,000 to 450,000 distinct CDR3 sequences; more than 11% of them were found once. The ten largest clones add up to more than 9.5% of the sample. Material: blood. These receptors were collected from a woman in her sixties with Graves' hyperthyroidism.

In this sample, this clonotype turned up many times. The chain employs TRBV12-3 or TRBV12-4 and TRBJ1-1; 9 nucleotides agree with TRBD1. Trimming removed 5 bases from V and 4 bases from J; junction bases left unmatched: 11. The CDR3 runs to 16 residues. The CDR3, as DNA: TGTGCCAGCAGTGACCCTGGACAGGGGAGGAGCACTGAAGCTTTCTTT. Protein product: CASSDPGQGRSTEAFF.

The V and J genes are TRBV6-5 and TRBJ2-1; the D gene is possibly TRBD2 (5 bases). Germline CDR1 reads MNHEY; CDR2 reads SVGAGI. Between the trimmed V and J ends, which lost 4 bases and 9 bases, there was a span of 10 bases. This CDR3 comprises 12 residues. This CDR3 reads CASSSERSEQFF. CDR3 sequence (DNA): TGTGCCAGCAGTTCCGAGCGGAGTGAGCAGTTCTTC.

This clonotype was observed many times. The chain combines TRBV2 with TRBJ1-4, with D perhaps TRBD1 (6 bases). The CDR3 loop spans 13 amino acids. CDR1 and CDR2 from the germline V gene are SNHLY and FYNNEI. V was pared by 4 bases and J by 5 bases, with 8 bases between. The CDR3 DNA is TGTGCCAGCAGTGGACAGGCGAATGAAAAACTGTTTTTT. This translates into CASSGQANEKLFF. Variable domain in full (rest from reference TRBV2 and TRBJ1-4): EPEVTQTPSHQVTQMGQEVILRCVPISNHLYFYWYRQILGQKVEFLVSFYNNEISEKSEIFDDQFSVERPDGSNFTLKIRSTKLEDSAMYFCASSGQANEKLFFGSGTQLSVL.

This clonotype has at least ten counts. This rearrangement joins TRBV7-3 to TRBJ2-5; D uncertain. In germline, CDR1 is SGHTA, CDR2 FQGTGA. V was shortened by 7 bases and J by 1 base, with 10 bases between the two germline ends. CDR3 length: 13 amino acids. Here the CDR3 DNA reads TGTGCCAGCAAGGACCCCAGCCAAGAGACCCAGTACTTC. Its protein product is CASKDPSQETQYF.

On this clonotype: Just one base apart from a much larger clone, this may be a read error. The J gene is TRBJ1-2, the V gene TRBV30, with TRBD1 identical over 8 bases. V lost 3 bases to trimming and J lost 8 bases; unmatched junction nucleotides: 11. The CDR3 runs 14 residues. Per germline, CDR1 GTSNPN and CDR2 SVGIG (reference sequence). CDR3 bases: TGTGCCTGGAGGACGCCGGGACAGGTGCGGGGCTACACCTTC. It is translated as CAWRTPGQVRGYTF.

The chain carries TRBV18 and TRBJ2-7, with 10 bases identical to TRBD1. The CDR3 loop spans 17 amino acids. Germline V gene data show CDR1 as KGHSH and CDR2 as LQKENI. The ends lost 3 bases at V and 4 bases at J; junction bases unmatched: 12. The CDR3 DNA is TGTGCCAGCTCACCTTACACCCTCTCGGGACAGGGGTACGAGCAGTACTTC. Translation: CASSPYTLSGQGYEQYF.

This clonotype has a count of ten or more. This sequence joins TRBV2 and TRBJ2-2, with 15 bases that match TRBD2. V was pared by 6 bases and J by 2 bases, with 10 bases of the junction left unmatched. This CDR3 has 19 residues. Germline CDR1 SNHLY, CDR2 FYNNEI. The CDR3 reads CASRKGTSGRNRNTGELFF. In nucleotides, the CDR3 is TGTGCCAGCAGGAAGGGGACTAGCGGGAGGAACCGAAACACCGGGGAGCTGTTTTTT.

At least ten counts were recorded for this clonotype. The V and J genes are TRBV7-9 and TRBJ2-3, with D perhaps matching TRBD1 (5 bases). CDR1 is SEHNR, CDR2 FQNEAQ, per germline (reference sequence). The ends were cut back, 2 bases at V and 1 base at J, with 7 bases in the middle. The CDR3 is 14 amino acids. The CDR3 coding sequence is TGTGCCAGCAGCTTAATGACAGGCACAGATACGCAGTATTTT. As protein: CASSLMTGTDTQYF.

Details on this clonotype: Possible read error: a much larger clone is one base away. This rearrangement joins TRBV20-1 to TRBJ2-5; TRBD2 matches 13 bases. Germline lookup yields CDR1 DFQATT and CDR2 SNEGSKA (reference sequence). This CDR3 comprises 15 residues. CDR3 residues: CSAKGTSGNQETQCF. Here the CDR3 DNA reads TGCAGTGCTAAAGGGACTAGCGGGAACCAAGAGACCCAGTGCTTC.

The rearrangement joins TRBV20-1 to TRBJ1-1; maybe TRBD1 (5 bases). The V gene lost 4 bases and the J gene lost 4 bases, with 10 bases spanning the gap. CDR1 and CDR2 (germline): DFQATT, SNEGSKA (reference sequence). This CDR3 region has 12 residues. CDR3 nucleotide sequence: TGCAGTGCTAACCGGGACGGCACTGAAGCTTTCTTT. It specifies CSANRDGTEAFF.

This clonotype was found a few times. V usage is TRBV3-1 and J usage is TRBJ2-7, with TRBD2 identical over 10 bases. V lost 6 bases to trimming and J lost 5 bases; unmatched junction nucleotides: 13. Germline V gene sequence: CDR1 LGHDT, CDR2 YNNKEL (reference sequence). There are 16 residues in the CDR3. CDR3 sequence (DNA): TGTGCCAGCAGTCTTTATTTAGCGGGAGGATTCGACGAGCAGTACTTC. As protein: CASSLYLAGGFDEQYF.

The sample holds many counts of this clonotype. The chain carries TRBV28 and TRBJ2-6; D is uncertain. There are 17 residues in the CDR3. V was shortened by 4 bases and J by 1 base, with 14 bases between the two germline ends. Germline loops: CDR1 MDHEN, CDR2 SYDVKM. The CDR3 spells CASSSPGSGSGANVLTF. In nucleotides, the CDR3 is TGTGCCAGCAGTTCCCCGGGCTCCGGTTCTGGGGCCAACGTCCTGACTTTC.